This T cell receptor (beta chain) was found in a study of graft-versus-host responses after intestinal transplantation. Trimming at V came to 1 base and at J to 3 bases, leaving 0 bases not matched to a gene. The CDR3 totals 14 residues. CDR1 and CDR2 from the germline V gene are KGHSH and LQKENI. Dividing CFSE-low CD3+CD4+ and CD3+CD8+ responders were isolated by sorting after the reaction. This clone ranks as medium-sized. Sequencing was performed with immunoSEQ multiplex PCR; in TCRdb, only in-frame clones are kept and a portion is missing. Here the sample spans about 6,400 clones, around a fifth being singletons.

The TCR sequence derives from a human patient who was an organ donor for intestinal transplantation. Sample: alloreactive CD4+ T cells from a mixed lymphocyte reaction culture, taken before transplantation. This sample's subset: CFSE-low proliferating T cells sorted from roughly 6-day pre-transplant mixed lymphocyte reaction (GvH or HvG direction). J is TRBJ2-7 and V is TRBV18; 10 nucleotides agree with TRBD2. The CDR3 nucleotides are TGTGCCAGCTCACCACTAGCGGGGGGCTACGAGCAGTACTTC. It translates to CASSPLAGGYEQYF.